This T cell receptor (beta chain) appears in the sequencing data of a study of T cells in Graves' hyperthyroidism and ophthalmopathy. Study-wide results and limits: Most clonotypes expanded in thyroid above 0.001 were likewise present in blood.

The table lists this clonotype with many counts. Its matching antigen is unknown. Amplification of TCR beta CDR3 regions used RNA as the template. In the first-round RT-PCR of the TCR CDR3, the HTBI primer set was used. TCRdb re-called the multiplex PCR reads with MiXCR, one entry per CDR3 protein. Altogether some 570,000 distinct CDR3 sequences are present, 13% to 15% being singletons, with the ten largest covering less than 9%. Patients were excluded for uncontrolled infection, other autoimmune disease, pregnancy or lactation. CDR3 size: 14 residues. V shed 9 bases and J 4 bases; nucleotides not matched to a gene: 8. Germline assignment: CDR1 MNHNS and CDR2 SASEGT.

The receptor's source is a woman aged 18-35 years with Graves' ophthalmopathy. This chain links TRBV6-1 with TRBJ2-7; 11 bases fit TRBD1. The source material was blood. CDR3 in amino acids: CASTRDRGSYEQYF. In nucleotides, the CDR3 is TGTGCCAGTACACGGGACAGGGGGTCGTACGAGCAGTACTTC.